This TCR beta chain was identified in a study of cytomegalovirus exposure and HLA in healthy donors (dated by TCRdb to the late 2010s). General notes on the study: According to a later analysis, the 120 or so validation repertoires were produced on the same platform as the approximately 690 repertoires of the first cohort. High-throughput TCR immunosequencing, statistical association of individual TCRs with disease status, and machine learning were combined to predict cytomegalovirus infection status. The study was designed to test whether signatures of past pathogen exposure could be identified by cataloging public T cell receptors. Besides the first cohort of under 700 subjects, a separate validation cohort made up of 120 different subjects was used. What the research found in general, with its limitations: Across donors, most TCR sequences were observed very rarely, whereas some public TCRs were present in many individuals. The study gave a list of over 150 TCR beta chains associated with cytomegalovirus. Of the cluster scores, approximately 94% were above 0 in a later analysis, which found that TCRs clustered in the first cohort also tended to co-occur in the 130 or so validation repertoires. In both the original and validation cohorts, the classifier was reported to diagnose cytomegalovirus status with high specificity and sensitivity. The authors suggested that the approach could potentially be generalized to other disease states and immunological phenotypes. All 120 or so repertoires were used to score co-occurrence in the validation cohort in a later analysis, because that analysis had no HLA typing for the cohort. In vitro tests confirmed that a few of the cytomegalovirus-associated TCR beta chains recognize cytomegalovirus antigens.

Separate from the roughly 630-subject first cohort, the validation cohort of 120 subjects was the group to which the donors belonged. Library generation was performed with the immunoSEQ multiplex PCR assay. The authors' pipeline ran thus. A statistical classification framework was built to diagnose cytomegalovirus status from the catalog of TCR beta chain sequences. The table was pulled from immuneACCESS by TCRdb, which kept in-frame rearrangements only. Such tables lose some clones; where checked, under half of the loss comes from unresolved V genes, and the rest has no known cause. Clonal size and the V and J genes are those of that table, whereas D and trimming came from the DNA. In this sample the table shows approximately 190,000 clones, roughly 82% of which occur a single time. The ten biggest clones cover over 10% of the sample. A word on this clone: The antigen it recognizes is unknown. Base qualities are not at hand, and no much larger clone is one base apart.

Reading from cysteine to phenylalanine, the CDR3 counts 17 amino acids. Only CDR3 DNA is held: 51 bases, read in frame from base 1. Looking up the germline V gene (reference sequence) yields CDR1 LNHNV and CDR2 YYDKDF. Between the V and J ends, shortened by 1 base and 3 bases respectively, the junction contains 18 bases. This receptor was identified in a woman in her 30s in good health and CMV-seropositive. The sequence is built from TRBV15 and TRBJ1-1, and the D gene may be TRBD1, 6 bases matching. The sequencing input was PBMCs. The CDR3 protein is CATSRGESVGADTEAFF. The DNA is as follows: TGTGCCACCAGCAGAGGGGAGTCAGTGGGGGCGGACACTGAAGCTTTCTTT.